The 19 T cell receptor beta chains below were found in one sample sequenced in a study of technical replicates of blood from a few donors. Libraries were prepared by immunoSEQ multiplex PCR; TCRdb keeps only in-frame clonotypes and omits some of them. The sample lists 62,000 or so clones, around 86% occurring once. Sequenced material: PBMCs. These receptors originate from a human donor in good health. Some clones in this sample may be carry-over from other donors' samples.

This chain joins TRBV21-1 and TRBJ2-3; the table's D call, TRBD2, was not checked against the DNA. TRBV21-1 constitutes a pseudogene. The CDR3 consists of 16 residues. The DNA of the CDR3 is TGTGCCAGCAGCAAAGTTCGGCGGGATGGCACAGATACGCAGTATTTT. Its translation is CASSKVRRDGTDTQYF.

This chain connects TRBV6-5 to TRBJ1-6, with D possibly matching TRBD1 (6 bases). Germline assignment: CDR1 MNHEY and CDR2 SVGAGI. The CDR3 has 13 residues. Trimming pared 10 bases from V and 5 bases from J, leaving 12 bases between. CDR3 protein: CATRGHNNSPLHF. Written as DNA, the CDR3 is TGTGCCACGCGGGGGCATAATAATTCACCCCTCCACTTT.

This chain connects TRBV7-2 to TRBJ2-3; 7 positions match TRBD1. J gave up 9 bases and V 3 bases, and 15 bases lay outside the gene matches. CDR3 length equals 16 residues. The germline gives CDR1 SGHTA, CDR2 FQGNSA. CDR3 DNA: TGTGCCAGCAGCTTCGGGGTCGGATCATCCAGGGGGACGCAGTATTTT. Translation gives CASSFGVGSSRGTQYF.

Written as DNA, the CDR3 is TGTGCCAGCAGCTCCAGCGGGAGCGGAACCGGGGAGCTGTTTTTT. Its protein is CASSSSGSGTGELFF. This chain links TRBV11-3 with TRBJ2-2; TRBD2 agrees at 8 bases. CDR3 size: 15 residues. Trimming at V came to 4 bases and at J to 5 bases, leaving 6 bases not matched to a gene. Germline V CDR1 and CDR2: SGHNT, YENEEA.

CDR3 nucleotides: TGTGCCAGCAGAAAGGGGGACGGCAATGGCTACACCTTC. Amino acids: CASRKGDGNGYTF. The V and J genes are TRBV6-1 and TRBJ1-2, with a possible D match to TRBD1 (6 bases). V lost 6 bases and J lost 6, with 14 bases in between. The CDR3 is made up of 13 amino acids. Germline values: CDR1 MNHNS, CDR2 SASEGT.

The genes are TRBV15 and TRBJ1-2; maybe TRBD1 (5 bases). The CDR3 consists of 15 residues. Trimming cost V 1 base and J 4 bases, with 13 bases left between them. From germline, CDR1 is LNHNV and CDR2 YYDKDF (reference sequence). The CDR3 spells CATSRATGDPYGYTF. CDR3 in DNA: TGTGCCACCAGCAGAGCTACAGGAGATCCCTATGGCTACACCTTC. Full variable domain (remainder filled in from reference TRBV15 and TRBJ1-2): DAMVIQNPRYQVTQFGKPVTLSCSQTLNHNVMYWYQQKSSQAPKLLFHYYDKDFNNEADTPDNFQSRRPNTSFCFLDIRSPGLGDTAMYLCATSRATGDPYGYTFGSGTRLTVV.

The chain employs TRBV2 and TRBJ2-1; the D is unclear. The CDR3 is 13 residues long. Germline assignment: CDR1 SNHLY and CDR2 FYNNEI. V was trimmed by 4 bases and J by 6 bases, leaving 10 bases between them. The CDR3 DNA sequence: TGTGCCAGCAGTGTAACTACCCTCAATGAGCAGTTCTTC. Its protein product is CASSVTTLNEQFF.

This clone occurred a few times. The chain combines TRBV7-2 with TRBJ1-2; TRBD1 agrees at 7 bases. The V and J ends lost 4 bases and 5 bases, in that order; junction bases with no gene match: 13. The CDR3 spans 16 residues. Germline CDR1 and CDR2: SGHTA and FQGNSA. The CDR3 region has the DNA TGTGCCAGCAGCTCAATCTCCGGGACAGACTTTTATGGCTACACCTTC. Protein sequence: CASSSISGTDFYGYTF.

The chain carries TRBV27 and TRBJ2-3; 9 bases align to TRBD1. Germline lookup yields CDR1 MNHEY and CDR2 SMNVEV (reference sequence). Germline trimming cut 6 bases from V and 2 bases from J; bases unmatched to any gene: 9. The CDR3 is 16 residues long. CDR3 nucleotide sequence: TGTGCCAGCAGGCTCACCGGGACAGGGTACACAGATACGCAGTATTTT. Protein: CASRLTGTGYTDTQYF.

V usage is TRBV29-1 and J usage is TRBJ1-2; D remains ambiguous. Germline CDR1 SQVTM, CDR2 ANQGSEA. V was cut by 4 bases and J by 0 bases, with 9 bases left in between. This CDR3 comprises 13 residues. This chain's CDR3 is CSVGGTSNYGYTF. The CDR3 DNA follows: TGCAGCGTTGGAGGCACCTCTAACTATGGCTACACCTTC.

CDR3 sequence reads: CASSLGSSGGTDTQYF. CDR3 nucleotides: TGCGCCAGCAGCTTGGGATCCAGCGGAGGCACAGATACGCAGTATTTT. The rearrangement links TRBV5-1 to TRBJ2-3; the D gene is possibly TRBD2 (5 bases). CDR3 size: 16 residues. The V end was cut by 0 bases, the J end by 1 base, with 12 bases between. CDR1 and CDR2 from the germline V gene are SGHRS and YFSETQ.

DNA for the CDR3: TGTGCCAGCAGCTTAGGGCAGTCCTACAATGAGCAGTTCTTC. It encodes CASSLGQSYNEQFF. V and J are TRBV7-9 and TRBJ2-1; no clear D gene. V was cut by 1 base and J by 1 base, with 5 bases left in between. The germline V gene has CDR1 SEHNR and CDR2 FQNEAQ (reference sequence). CDR3 length equals 14 residues.

V gene TRBV5-1 combines with J gene TRBJ1-1; the D gene is possibly TRBD1 (5 bases). The CDR3 sequence is 16 residues long. Germline assignment: CDR1 SGHRS and CDR2 YFSETQ. Trimming cost V 3 bases and J 2 bases, with 17 bases left between them. The CDR3 DNA follows: TGCGCCAGCAGCTCGGGAGACGCAGGGTTTAACACTGAAGCTTTCTTT. It translates to CASSSGDAGFNTEAFF.

The gene calls are TRBV19 and TRBJ1-5; no clear D gene. Germline V gene sequence: CDR1 LNHDA, CDR2 SQIVND (reference sequence). The CDR3 is 15 residues long. V was cut by 0 bases and J by 0 bases, with 6 bases left in between. CDR3 in amino acids: CASSIEGNSNQPQHF. The CDR3 coding sequence is TGTGCCAGTAGTATAGAGGGCAATAGCAATCAGCCCCAGCATTTT. The variable domain in full, completed from reference TRBV19 and TRBJ1-5, reads DGGITQSPKYLFRKEGQNVTLSCEQNLNHDAMYWYRQDPGQGLRLIYYSQIVNDFQKGDIAEGYSVSREKKESFPLTVTSAQKNPTAFYLCASSIEGNSNQPQHFGDGTRLSIL.

This chain joins TRBV4-2 and TRBJ1-1, with 8 bases matching TRBD1. The germline CDR1 and CDR2 sequences are LGHNA and YNFKEQ. V lost 3 bases to trimming and J lost 0 bases; unmatched junction nucleotides: 6. This CDR3 spans 16 amino acids. Written as DNA, the CDR3 is TGTGCCAGCAGCCATCCAGGGGGCGCTTTGAACACTGAAGCTTTCTTT. Translation gives CASSHPGGALNTEAFF.

The chain carries TRBV6-1 and TRBJ2-1; 7 bases line up with TRBD1. This CDR3 has 13 amino acids. Germline loops: CDR1 MNHNS, CDR2 SASEGT. After removal of 8 bases from V and 7 bases from J, the junction contained 8 bases not matched to a gene. The CDR3 bases are TGTGCCAGCGCGCGAGACAGGGTGAATGAGCAGTTCTTC. Protein: CASARDRVNEQFF.

This chain uses TRBV2 with TRBJ2-1, with TRBD1 matching 9 bases. Germline V gives CDR1 SNHLY, CDR2 FYNNEI. Losses at the gene ends were 3 bases for V and 4 bases for J; bases not matched to a gene: 4. The CDR3 has 15 residues. CDR3 protein: CASSEDRGQYNEQFF. The CDR3 nucleotides are TGTGCCAGCAGTGAGGACAGGGGACAGTACAATGAGCAGTTCTTC.

This chain connects TRBV9 to TRBJ2-3, with 10 bases aligning to TRBD2. The CDR3 contains 18 residues. Germline CDR1 is SGDLS and CDR2 is YYNGEE. With 0 bases clipped from V and 0 bases from J, the junction kept 7 bases outside the gene matches. In DNA form, the CDR3 reads TGTGCCAGCAGCGTAGGGACTAGCGGATTACCTAGCACAGATACGCAGTATTTT. Translated, it gives CASSVGTSGLPSTDTQYF.

V usage is TRBV29-1 and J usage is TRBJ2-1, with unresolved D. Trimming left V 3 bases short and J 8 bases short, with 5 bases between. Germline CDR1 SQVTM, CDR2 ANQGSEA. There are 10 residues in the CDR3. This CDR3 reads CSVDSYEQFF. CDR3 DNA: TGCAGCGTTGATTCCTATGAGCAGTTCTTC.